A selection of T cell receptor beta chains follows, all from one sample in a study of T cell responses to AZD1222 COVID-19 vaccine. Produced via immunoSEQ multiplex PCR; TCRdb's table is partial and in-frame only. The data show tens of thousands of clones, around nine tenths seen once. The sequenced sample was peripheral blood, obtained 28 days after the second AZD1222 dose. These receptors all stem from an adult who received the AZD1222 COVID-19 vaccine. CDR3s include the opening cysteine and the closing phenylalanine or tryptophan. The order of the fields is D gene, clone size, V gene, J gene, CDR3 DNA, CDR3 protein. D genes are given only for firm matches. Not all rows give a size; the values are once, few, many and, for expanded clones, a class.

D: TRBD1
size: -
V: TRBV5-1
J: TRBJ1-1
DNA: TGCGCCAGCAGCGGACAGGGGCTGAACACTGAAGCTTTCTTT
CDR3: CASSGQGLNTEAFF

D: -
size: -
V: TRBV7-2
J: TRBJ2-1
DNA: TGTGCCAGCAGCTCTTACACAGCGGGTGAGCAGTTCTTC
CDR3: CASSSYTAGEQFF

D: -
size: -
V: TRBV19
J: TRBJ2-2
DNA: TGTGCCAGTAGTATACCCAATAGGAGGGCCGGGGAGCTGTTTTTT
CDR3: CASSIPNRRAGELFF

D: -
size: -
V: TRBV2
J: TRBJ1-2
DNA: TGTGCCAGCAGGGAAAGTTATGGCTACACCTTC
CDR3: CASRESYGYTF

D: -
size: -
V: TRBV7-6
J: TRBJ1-4
DNA: TGTGCCAGCATCGCGGCCTTAGGGGAAAAACTGTTTTTT
CDR3: CASIAALGEKLFF

D: -
size: -
V: TRBV5-5
J: TRBJ1-2
DNA: TGTGCCAGCAGCTTGGGTCCGGGGGCAGGTGGCTATGGCTACACCTTC
CDR3: CASSLGPGAGGYGYTF

D: TRBD1
size: -
V: TRBV30
J: TRBJ1-2
DNA: TGTGCCTGGAGTGCAATTTCAGGGGGACTTTTCTACTTC
CDR3: CAWSAISGGLFYF

D: -
size: -
V: TRBV7-2
J: TRBJ1-4
DNA: TGTGCCAGCAGCTTCAGCGGGGGGGCCGGTGAAAAACTGTTTTTT
CDR3: CASSFSGGAGEKLFF

D: -
size: few
V: TRBV20-1
J: TRBJ1-2
DNA: TGCAGTGCTAGAGAGAACTATGGCTACACCTTC
CDR3: CSARENYGYTF

D: -
size: -
V: TRBV9
J: TRBJ1-2
DNA: TGTGCCAGCACCCTAGGGCCAGCGGGGGAGGGCTACACCTTC
CDR3: CASTLGPAGEGYTF

D: TRBD1
size: few
V: TRBV6-5
J: TRBJ1-3
DNA: TGTGCCAGCCACGGGACAGGGGGGAACACCATATATTTT
CDR3: CASHGTGGNTIYF

D: -
size: -
V: TRBV18
J: TRBJ1-2
DNA: TGTGCCAGCTCACCATACCAAATTGAAGATGGCTACACCTTC
CDR3: CASSPYQIEDGYTF

D: TRBD2
size: -
V: TRBV4-2
J: TRBJ2-1
DNA: TGTGCCAGCAGCCACGGGACTAGCGGGGGGCGGGGGAACAATGAGCAGTTCTTC
CDR3: CASSHGTSGGRGNNEQFF

D: -
size: -
V: TRBV3-1/TRBV3-2
J: TRBJ2-7
DNA: TGTGCCAGCGGGAAGGGGGAATGGTTTCGAGTCGAGCAGTACTTC
CDR3: CASGKGEWFRVEQYF

D: -
size: few
V: TRBV29-1
J: TRBJ1-5
DNA: TGCAGCGTCGCCGTGGGGGTCAATCAGCCCCAGCATTTT
CDR3: CSVAVGVNQPQHF

D: -
size: -
V: TRBV20-1
J: TRBJ1-2
DNA: TGCAGTGCTAGTACCGGGACGACTAACTATGGCTACACCTTC
CDR3: CSASTGTTNYGYTF

D: TRBD2
size: -
V: TRBV5-4
J: TRBJ2-3
DNA: TGTGCCAGCAGCTGGACTAGCGGGGGGCCCCCAGATACGCAGTATTTT
CDR3: CASSWTSGGPPDTQYF

D: -
size: -
V: TRBV6-5
J: TRBJ1-6
DNA: TGTGCCAGCAAGTGGCAGGGCAATTCACCCCTCCACTTT
CDR3: CASKWQGNSPLHF

D: -
size: -
V: TRBV28
J: TRBJ2-7
DNA: TGTGCCAGCAGTTCGAGACGCTACGAGCAGTACTTC
CDR3: CASSSRRYEQYF

D: TRBD1
size: once
V: TRBV19
J: TRBJ2-1
DNA: TGTGCCAGTAGTATACTCAGGGGGTCCTACAATGAGCAGTTCTTC
CDR3: CASSILRGSYNEQFF

D: TRBD1
size: once
V: TRBV4-3
J: TRBJ2-7
DNA: TGCGCCAGCAGCCCGACAGGGAGCTCCTACGAGCAGTACTTC
CDR3: CASSPTGSSYEQYF

D: TRBD1
size: -
V: TRBV27
J: TRBJ1-6
DNA: TGTGCCAGCAGTCGACAGGGAAATAATTCACCCCTCCACTTT
CDR3: CASSRQGNNSPLHF

D: -
size: -
V: TRBV5-5
J: TRBJ1-5
DNA: TGTGCCAGCAGCTTGGCGTCCGAGAATCAGCCCCAGCATTTT
CDR3: CASSLASENQPQHF

D: -
size: -
V: TRBV3-1/TRBV3-2
J: TRBJ2-7
DNA: TGTGCCAGCAGCCAACAGGGGAGGATCGACGAGCAGTACTTC
CDR3: CASSQQGRIDEQYF

D: -
size: -
V: TRBV3-1/TRBV3-2
J: TRBJ1-2
DNA: TGTGCCAGCAGCCGAAGAGGAGAGGGAGGCTACACCTTC
CDR3: CASSRRGEGGYTF

D: TRBD2
size: few
V: TRBV5-1
J: TRBJ2-3
DNA: TGCGCCAGCAGCTTGGCCCTAGCGGGGAGCACAGATACGCAGTATTTT
CDR3: CASSLALAGSTDTQYF

D: -
size: -
V: TRBV11-1
J: TRBJ2-5
DNA: TGTGCCAGCAGCCGGGACTACCAAGAGACCCAGTACTTC
CDR3: CASSRDYQETQYF

D: TRBD2
size: few
V: TRBV19
J: TRBJ2-1
DNA: TGTGCCAGTAGCAGTCGACTAGCGGGGGGGCGGTCCTACAATGAGCAGTTCTTC
CDR3: CASSSRLAGGRSYNEQFF

D: -
size: once
V: TRBV3-1/TRBV3-2
J: TRBJ1-6
DNA: TGTGCCAGCAGCCAAGACGACGGATCGGGTCGGCCCCTCCACTTT
CDR3: CASSQDDGSGRPLHF